The 5 T cell receptor beta chains below all came from one sample that was sequenced in a study of early T cells in non-severe SARS-CoV-2 infection. TCRdb analysed the 5' RACE reads with MiXCR anew, one entry per CDR3 protein. This sample yields roughly 30,000 distinct CDR3 sequences, of which around 5.7% are seen a single time; roughly 5.5% belongs to the top ten. The sequenced sample was whole blood. The receptors originated from an adult who was a healthcare worker with PCR-confirmed SARS-CoV-2 infection or an uninfected control (not recorded which).

This chain uses TRBV4-1 with TRBJ2-7; possibly TRBD1 for D (6 bases). Germline CDR1 and CDR2: MGHRA and YSYEKL. V was pared by 4 bases and J by 3 bases, with 13 bases between. The CDR3 runs to 14 residues. Written as DNA, the CDR3 is TGCGCCAGCAGCCCTACGACAGGCTACTACGAGCAGTACTTC. This translates into CASSPTTGYYEQYF.

The table lists this clonotype with many counts. The chain uses TRBV18 and TRBJ2-4; 10 bases match TRBD1. The CDR3 has 16 amino acids. The V segment lost 3 bases and the J segment 8 bases; nucleotides outside the gene matches: 10. CDR1 and CDR2 from the germline V gene are KGHSH and LQKENI. In DNA, the CDR3 is TGTGCCAGCTCACCTCTGACAGGGGGCTTAAGCGACATTCAGTACTTC. Amino acid sequence: CASSPLTGGLSDIQYF.

Ten or more counts support this clonotype. The chain links TRBV7-6 to TRBJ2-7, with 9 bases lining up with TRBD1. Trimming at V came to 6 bases and at J to 3 bases, leaving 15 bases not matched to a gene. The CDR3 loop spans 17 amino acids. The germline V gene encodes CDR1 SGHVS and CDR2 FNYEAQ. The CDR3: CASSLHALRDRVYEQYF. The DNA of the CDR3 is TGTGCCAGCAGTTTACACGCGCTCCGGGACAGGGTCTACGAGCAGTACTTC.

This clonotype showed up many times. This chain links TRBV11-3 with TRBJ2-1, with TRBD2 matching over 9 bases. V lost 5 bases, J lost 10 bases, and 15 bases stayed unmatched. The length of the CDR3 is 16 residues. Germline values: CDR1 SGHNT, CDR2 YENEEA. The CDR3 DNA reads as TGTGCCAGCAGCCCCCAGGCTAGCGGGGCCGGGGGAGAGCAGTTCTTC. Translated, it gives CASSPQASGAGGEQFF.

This clonotype was recorded many times. This CDR3 reads CRAIARGQETQYF. CDR3 bases: TGCAGGGCAATAGCCCGGGGACAAGAGACCCAGTACTTC. This rearrangement joins TRBV20-1 to TRBJ2-5; maybe TRBD2 (5 bases). The CDR3 runs to 13 residues. From germline, CDR1 is DFQATT and CDR2 SNEGSKA (reference sequence).